This TCR beta chain emerged from a study of radiotherapy plus CTLA-4 blockade in lung cancer. Overall study: Objective responses arose in roughly 17% of patients, and 31% experienced disease control.

Trimming took 4 bases from V and 3 from J, leaving 6 bases between them. From germline, CDR1 is SQVTM and CDR2 ANQGSEA. The CDR3 is made up of 11 amino acids. To note about this clone: Its antigen is still unknown.

Chemo-refractory metastatic non-small-cell lung cancer patients received focal radiation with ipilimumab CTLA-4 blockade. General study points: Reports state that early shifts in blood T cell clones, with interferon-beta, best predicted response. Following radiotherapy plus ipilimumab, tumor-derived TCR clones expanded in the blood.

The data were produced by immunoSEQ multiplex PCR, yet TCRdb's version contains in-frame clones alone and is incomplete. In the table there are about 38,000 clones, over 65% of which are singletons. The receptor's source is a human donor with non-small cell lung cancer who had stable disease on radiotherapy plus ipilimumab. The chain links TRBV29-1 to TRBJ1-1, with D hard to call. The sample in question was peripheral blood, obtained from a patient treated with radiotherapy plus ipilimumab. CDR3 sequence reads: CSVGWDTEAFF. The CDR3 DNA reads TGCAGCGTTGGCTGGGACACTGAAGCTTTCTTT.